This entry describes one T cell receptor beta chain. These data belong to a study of blood T cell repertoires in COVID-19. Overall study context: From the United States, Italy and Spain came samples of acute and convalescent COVID-19. PBMCs, B-cell-depleted T cells, or T cells were the source of the cDNA or gDNA that made up the material.

Germline lookup yields CDR1 MNHEY and CDR2 SMNVEV (reference sequence). V gave up 3 bases and J gave up 4 bases; unmatched junction bases: 5. The CDR3 spans 15 residues. In the original processing: Nucleated cell number was recorded as an estimate derived from reference gene primer amplification. TCRdb's table, derived via immunoSEQ multiplex PCR, lists solely in-frame clones and lacks some. That table furnishes V, J and clone size, whereas the DNA furnished D and trimming. The sample includes roughly 200,000 clones, roughly 90% seen only once; the top ten take approximately 0.62%. Sequenced input: peripheral blood. The TCR was taken from a man aged 50 to 59 with acute or convalescent COVID-19. V gene TRBV27 combines with J gene TRBJ2-7; 11 nucleotides line up with TRBD2. The CDR3 DNA sequence: TGTGCCAGCAGTTTGACGGTAGCGGGAGGGTACGAGCAGTACTTC. Amino acids: CASSLTVAGGYEQYF.